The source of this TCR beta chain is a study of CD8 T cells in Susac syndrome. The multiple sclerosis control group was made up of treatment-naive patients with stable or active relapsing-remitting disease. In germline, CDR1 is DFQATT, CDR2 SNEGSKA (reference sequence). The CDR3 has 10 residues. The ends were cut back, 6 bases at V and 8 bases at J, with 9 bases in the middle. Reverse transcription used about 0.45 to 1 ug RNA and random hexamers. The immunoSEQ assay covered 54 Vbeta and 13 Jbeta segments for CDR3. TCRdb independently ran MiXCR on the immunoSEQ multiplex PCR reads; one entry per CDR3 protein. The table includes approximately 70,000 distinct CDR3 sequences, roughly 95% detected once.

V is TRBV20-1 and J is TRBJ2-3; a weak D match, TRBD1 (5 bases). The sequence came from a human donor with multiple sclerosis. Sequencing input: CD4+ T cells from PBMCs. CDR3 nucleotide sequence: TGCAGTGCCCAGGGCGGTACGCAGTATTTT. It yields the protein CSAQGGTQYF.